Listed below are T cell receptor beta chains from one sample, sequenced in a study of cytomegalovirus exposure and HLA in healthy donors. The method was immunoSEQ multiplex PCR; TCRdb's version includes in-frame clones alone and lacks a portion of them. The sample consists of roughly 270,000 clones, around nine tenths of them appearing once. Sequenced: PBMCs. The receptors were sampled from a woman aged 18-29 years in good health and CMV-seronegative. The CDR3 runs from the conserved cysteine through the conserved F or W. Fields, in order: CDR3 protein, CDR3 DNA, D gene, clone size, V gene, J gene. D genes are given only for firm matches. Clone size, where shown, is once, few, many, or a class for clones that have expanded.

CASSQINLGSLKETQYF	TGCGCCAGCAGCCAAATTAATCTCGGGAGCTTGAAAGAGACCCAGTACTTC	-	-	TRBV4-1	TRBJ2-5
CASVVQGRATEAFF	TGTGCCAGCGTAGTCCAGGGAAGGGCCACTGAAGCTTTCTTT	-	-	TRBV6-6	TRBJ1-1
CASSFGLAPYEQYF	TGTGCCAGCAGTTTTGGGCTCGCGCCATACGAGCAGTACTTC	-	-	TRBV27	TRBJ2-7
CASSPSRGDSGEQFF	TGTGCCAGCAGCCCTAGTAGGGGAGATAGCGGTGAGCAGTTCTTC	-	-	TRBV7-6	TRBJ2-1
CASTQGGAGELFF	TGTGCCAGCACCCAGGGGGGTGCCGGGGAGCTGTTTTTT	-	-	TRBV2	TRBJ2-2
CASSLDPRMNEQYF	TGCGCCAGCAGCCTGGACCCCAGGATGAACGAGCAGTACTTC	-	few	TRBV5-1	TRBJ2-7
CASSESGDGETQYF	TGTGCCAGCAGTGAATCGGGGGACGGGGAGACCCAGTACTTC	-	-	TRBV25-1	TRBJ2-5
CASSLGRNTEAFF	TGTGCCAGCAGTTTAGGGCGGAACACTGAAGCTTTCTTT	-	-	TRBV28	TRBJ1-1
CATSRDSISQETQYF	TGTGCCACCAGCAGAGATAGCATTAGCCAAGAGACCCAGTACTTC	-	-	TRBV15	TRBJ2-5
CASSSGGVGTDTQYF	TGTGCCAGCAGTTCAGGGGGCGTCGGGACAGATACGCAGTATTTT	TRBD1	-	TRBV5-4	TRBJ2-3
CASSPGSSYEQYF	TGTGCCAGCTCCCCGGGGTCCAGCTACGAGCAGTACTTC	-	-	TRBV27	TRBJ2-7
CASSFRLAEYEQYF	TGCGCCAGCAGCTTCCGACTAGCGGAGTACGAGCAGTACTTC	TRBD2	once	TRBV4-3	TRBJ2-7
CASRARSSYEQYF	TGTGCCAGCAGGGCCCGGAGCTCCTACGAGCAGTACTTC	-	-	TRBV6-5	TRBJ2-7
CASSPPARTGVYTEAFF	TGTGCCAGCTCACCACCTGCTAGGACAGGGGTTTATACTGAAGCTTTCTTT	TRBD1	-	TRBV18	TRBJ1-1
CSVGFFTSGSTKNIQYF	TGCAGCGTTGGGTTTTTTACTAGCGGGAGCACCAAAAACATTCAGTACTTC	TRBD2	few	TRBV29-1	TRBJ2-4
CASSLFTSGGTGEQFF	TGTGCCAGCAGCTTGTTTACTAGCGGGGGGACCGGTGAGCAGTTCTTC	TRBD2	-	TRBV5-4	TRBJ2-1
CASRQGARTEAFF	TGTGCCAGCCGACAGGGGGCACGGACTGAAGCTTTCTTT	TRBD1	once	TRBV6-1	TRBJ1-1
CASSFQGRQYEQYF	TGTGCCAGCAGCTTCCAGGGTAGGCAATACGAGCAGTACTTC	-	-	TRBV5-4	TRBJ2-7
CASSFGAAAQYF	TGCGCCAGCAGTTTTGGGGCGGCGGCCCAGTACTTC	-	-	TRBV10-2	TRBJ2-5
CASSYRDNQPQHF	TGTGCCAGCAGTTACCGAGACAATCAGCCCCAGCATTTT	-	-	TRBV6-5	TRBJ1-5
CASSKPNRGNQPQHF	TGTGCCAGCAGTAAACCGAACAGGGGGAATCAGCCCCAGCATTTT	TRBD1	-	TRBV28	TRBJ1-5
CASSLVWQGIYEQYF	TGTGCCAGCAGTTTAGTCTGGCAGGGTATCTACGAGCAGTACTTC	-	once	TRBV27	TRBJ2-7
CAWSVQPGQKANTEAFF	TGTGCCTGGAGTGTGCAACCGGGACAGAAAGCGAACACTGAAGCTTTCTTT	TRBD1	-	TRBV30	TRBJ1-1
CASSQPRDRGNEKLFF	TGTGCCAGCAGCCAACCCCGGGACAGGGGTAATGAAAAACTGTTTTTT	TRBD1	-	TRBV7-9	TRBJ1-4
CASSKQGGVLYEQYF	TGTGCCAGCAGTAAACAGGGGGGTGTTCTCTACGAGCAGTACTTC	TRBD1	-	TRBV6-1	TRBJ2-7
CASRVRQGRNRGAFF	TGTGCCAGCAGGGTACGACAGGGGCGCAACCGGGGAGCTTTCTTT	TRBD1	-	TRBV5-6	TRBJ1-1
CASSESAYYGYTF	TGTGCCAGCAGTGAATCTGCGTACTATGGCTACACCTTC	-	-	TRBV25-1	TRBJ1-2
CAISDPDVPGGQETQYF	TGTGCCATCAGTGACCCGGATGTGCCGGGAGGGCAAGAGACCCAGTACTTC	TRBD2	-	TRBV10-3	TRBJ2-5
CASTSRTGNTGELFF	TGTGCCAGCACCTCCAGGACAGGGAACACCGGGGAGCTGTTTTTT	TRBD1	-	TRBV7-9	TRBJ2-2
CSAGAGYTF	TGCAGTGCGGGGGCGGGCTACACCTTC	-	once	TRBV20-1	TRBJ1-2
CASSPLPRGRTYEQYF	TGTGCCAGCAGCCCACTCCCCAGGGGGCGTACCTACGAGCAGTACTTC	TRBD1	-	TRBV14	TRBJ2-7
CASSLGAGGPFF	TGTGCCAGCAGCTTAGGAGCGGGAGGGCCGTTCTTC	TRBD2	-	TRBV11-3	TRBJ2-1
CASSDFGLEADTQYF	TGTGCCAGCAGTGACTTTGGACTAGAGGCAGATACGCAGTATTTT	TRBD2	-	TRBV6-1	TRBJ2-3
CASSFQRVEAGNANYGYTF	TGTGCCAGCAGTTTCCAGCGTGTCGAGGCGGGGAACGCTAACTATGGCTACACCTTC	-	once	TRBV27	TRBJ1-2
CASSNFQGTYEQYF	TGCGCCAGCAGTAACTTCCAGGGTACCTACGAGCAGTACTTC	-	-	TRBV10-2	TRBJ2-7
CASSFRGGNQETQYF	TGTGCCAGCAGTTTTAGGGGCGGAAACCAAGAGACCCAGTACTTC	-	-	TRBV27	TRBJ2-5
CASSPRLGAGDGNTEAFF	TGTGCCAGCAGCCCCCGTCTTGGGGCAGGGGATGGGAACACTGAAGCTTTCTTT	-	-	TRBV9	TRBJ1-1
CAISELSRTSGRTEQFF	TGTGCCATCAGTGAATTGAGTCGGACTAGCGGGAGGACTGAGCAGTTCTTC	TRBD2	once	TRBV10-3	TRBJ2-1
CASSQATPRKRFGNQPQHF	TGCGCCAGCAGCCAAGCGACGCCCCGAAAGAGGTTTGGCAATCAGCCCCAGCATTTT	-	-	TRBV4-1	TRBJ1-5
CASSLAPQETQYF	TGTGCCAGCAGCTTGGCCCCACAAGAGACCCAGTACTTC	-	few	TRBV5-4	TRBJ2-5
CASRRDSYNEQFF	TGTGCCAGCCGCCGGGACTCATACAATGAGCAGTTCTTC	-	-	TRBV7-4	TRBJ2-1
CASSEATSGAYTDTQYF	TGTGCCAGCAGTGAAGCGACTAGCGGGGCTTACACAGATACGCAGTATTTT	TRBD2	-	TRBV2	TRBJ2-3
CASGLSLRDGGYGYTF	TGTGCTAGTGGTTTGTCCTTGCGGGATGGGGGCTATGGCTACACCTTC	-	-	TRBV12-5	TRBJ1-2
CASSPSWDRPQSWYF	TGTGCCAGCTCCCCCTCATGGGACAGGCCCCAATCTTGGTACTTC	TRBD1	few	TRBV2	TRBJ2-7
CASSVDTGLYEQYF	TGTGCCAGCAGCGTAGATACGGGACTCTACGAGCAGTACTTC	-	-	TRBV9	TRBJ2-7
CASSWSSGTIGDNEQFF	TGTGCCAGTAGTTGGTCTAGCGGCACAATAGGGGACAATGAGCAGTTCTTC	TRBD2	once	TRBV19	TRBJ2-1
CASSPNFMQNTIYF	TGTGCCAGCAGCCCCAACTTTATGCAAAACACCATATATTTT	-	-	TRBV11-2	TRBJ1-3
CASSLLEVRGYTF	TGTGCCAGCAGCTTACTCGAGGTTCGTGGCTACACCTTC	-	-	TRBV11-2	TRBJ1-2